This record looks at one T cell receptor (beta chain) sequence and its context. This clonotype has at least ten counts. Its antigen is still unknown. No much larger clonotype is one base removed from it; base qualities were not supplied. Taken with the paper, the label for time point translates to: newly diagnosed GD, antithyroid drugs for less than 3 months. For both TCR sequencing and RNA sequencing, RNA was extracted from PBMCs in TRIzol. The diagnosis of Graves' disease was made according to American Thyroid Association guidelines. Recruitment of patients was carried out at an endocrinology department in Xi'an, China. Each patient gave approximately 10 milliliters of peripheral blood, collected in an EDTA anticoagulant tube. Ficoll Paque Plus density gradient separation was used to isolate PBMCs, and no further T cell sorting was performed. An Agilent 2100 Bioanalyzer and agarose gel were used to check RNA quality, and a NanoDrop 2000 was used to measure RNA concentration.

The sample comes from a study of regulatory T cells in long-lasting Graves disease listed by TCRdb under 2021. For context, the study as a whole: Newly diagnosed Graves' disease patients had taken antithyroid drugs for less than 3 months. A total of around 35 samples were covered by TCR sequencing, comprising around 13 persistent and around 20 newly diagnosed Graves' disease patients. The study took place in China and was registered as a clinical trial. Persistent Graves' disease patients were compared with newly diagnosed Graves' disease patients by peripheral blood TCR sequencing and RNA sequencing.

General study outcomes and caveats: Compared with newly diagnosed patients, persistent Graves' disease patients had lower TCR Shannon entropy and fewer highly expanded clones, which suggests clonal expansion. Sequencing and analysis were restricted to the TCR beta chain. Because the primary lesion, thyroid tissue, could not be accessed, the study looked at peripheral blood alone. Persistent disease showed preferential use of TRBV28, TRBJ1-2 and TRBJ2-5, whereas newly diagnosed disease favored TRBV20-1 and TRBJ2-1. The authors acknowledged the small sample size as a limitation that may reduce accuracy. Persistent patients shared more public clonotypes among themselves (roughly 2,700) than newly diagnosed patients did (approximately 900).

Libraries were prepared through multiplex PCR. The sequencer listed for this sample is Illumina HiSeq 4000. iRepertoire HTBI primers and Arm-PCR amplification of CDR3 regions were used to construct TCR beta libraries. Before sequencing, the PCR products went through gel purification. On the authors' methods: Gene usage analysis of CDR3 amino acid clonotypes used the 62 TRBV and some 13 TRBJ segments found across samples. COPE and FqMerger were used to merge filtered high-quality paired reads into contigs. BLAST was used to align contigs to IMGT TRBV, TRBD and TRBJ reference genes, with CDR3 defined following IMGT. Any clonotype with a frequency above 0.1% was counted as a highly expanded clone. Repertoire diversity was measured by Shannon entropy, and V-J evenness by the Gini coefficient. Clonotypes shared by more than one individual were considered public. TCRdb trimmed the raw reads at Q25, called clones with MiXCR and kept productive beta chains. CDR3 protein sequences are deduplicated, and each keeps its most common genes and DNA. The V and J calls here are based on TCRdb, not the publication. The sample profile shows 400,000 to 650,000 distinct CDR3 sequences; around 16% of them were found once. The top ten hold roughly 25% of the sample.

The CDR3 numbers 14 residues from cysteine through phenylalanine. The retained sequence is limited to the CDR3, 42 bases, with the frame set at the first base. The V and J ends are trimmed by 5 bases and 2 bases, leaving 12 bases between them. CDR1 and CDR2 are read off the germline V gene as ENHRY and SYGVKD. Another study also made use of these data, one on T cells in Graves' hyperthyroidism and ophthalmopathy. In that second paper, the authors write: Graves' hyperthyroidism was defined as stable when no progression to ophthalmopathy occurred over 18 months of follow-up. Hyperthyroidism patients were newly diagnosed, had a disease duration of under 2 months, and were aged 18 to 65 years. Exclusion was applied to patients with uncontrolled infections, other autoimmune diseases, pregnancy or lactation. Diagnoses were established on the basis of clinical symptoms, serum thyroxine and TRAb, thyroid ultrasound, and orbital computed tomography. A first-round RT-PCR of the TCR CDR3 used the HTBI primer set with the Qiagen OneStep RT-PCR kit. Most expanded thyroid clonotypes (frequency above 0.001) were also detected in blood, suggesting blood repertoires may reflect thyroid immune responses. A 13 V-J signature model separated ophthalmopathy from stable hyperthyroidism, with about 90% sensitivity and approximately 81% specificity in cross-validation and 80%/75% in testing. In validation, progression to ophthalmopathy was predicted by the model with around 70% sensitivity and about 72% specificity, a median of 6.5 months before onset. A discovery cohort of about a hundred patients, roughly 45 with Graves' ophthalmopathy and about 60 with stable Graves' hyperthyroidism, was used to find distinguishing TCR V-J signatures. An independent validation cohort of some 18 hyperthyroidism patients and over 15 patients who later progressed to ophthalmopathy tested prospective prediction of ophthalmopathy. The 100 discovery patients were divided at random into training and test sets in a 7:3 ratio. The study also compared thyroid tissue and blood T-cell repertoires from several Graves' hyperthyroidism patients. After sampling, hyperthyroidism patients received methimazole starting at 30 mg daily, and ophthalmopathy patients received high-dose intravenous methylprednisolone. A second multiplex PCR round built the libraries, followed by size selection and purification. Paired-end sequencing of the libraries was performed with 100 bp reads on an Illumina HiSeq2000. SOAPnuke was used to process the raw data, throwing out any read that contained adapters or uncalled bases, had a mean Phred below 15, or lacked an exact constant-primer or identifier match. High-quality paired reads were merged with COPE v1.2.5, and unique nucleotide sequences were defined as clonotypes. MiTCR v1.1 was used to align clonotypes to the IMGT TRBV, TRBD and TRBJ reference segments. Only V-J combinations with frequency above 0.0001, covering roughly 99% of repertoires, were analysed. A TCS score was defined as the ratio of F50 (clonal expansion) to E x V (chaos), with BLOSUM62-based TCRdist applied between CDR3 peptides within each V-J. Welch's t-statistics and random forest reduced around 550 V-J features to fewer than 15, which were used in a naive Bayes classifier (R e1071). No statistical method was used to set the sample size in advance, and investigators knew the group allocation. The paper describes TCR Vbeta CDR3 sequencing of roughly 130 peripheral blood samples, made up of 43 ophthalmopathy patients, 70 to 75 hyperthyroidism patients and roughly 17 progressor patients.

The sequence was obtained from a woman aged 35-65 years with Graves disease. Donor details come from another sample of the same person, matched by shared clones. The sample here was peripheral blood mononuclear cells (PBMCs), taken at new diagnosis, from a patient treated with antithyroid drugs. The chain links TRBV10-3 with TRBJ1-2; tentative D gene TRBD1, with 5 bases matching. The CDR3 protein is CAISKSGTNYGYTF. DNA sequence: TGTGCCATCAGTAAATCCGGGACCAACTATGGCTACACCTTC.